This T cell receptor beta chain is drawn from a study of naive and memory T cell subsets. Study findings and constraints: Especially in CD8 cells, naive repertoires contained a few larger clonotypes, possibly CD45RA-re-expressing memory cells. Over 85% of naive TCR sequences appeared only once after error correction, unlike memory subsets.

Two oligonucleotides, mixed equimolar, formed the beta constant-region primer covering TRBC1 and TRBC2. Nested alpha and beta constant-region primers with the SP2 primer drove four PCR rounds on ligated cDNA. A single record per CDR3 protein comes from TCRdb applying MiXCR to the UMI-ligation and nested PCR reads. The sample records 150,000 or so distinct CDR3 sequences, 22% being singletons. The CDR3 has 17 amino acids. Trimming shortened V by 1 base and J by 2 bases, and 15 bases separated the two germline ends. Germline assignment: CDR1 LGHNA and CDR2 YSLEER. After CD4 positive bead selection, the CD4-negative fraction gave CD8 T cells. Cells stained for CD3, CD4, CD8, CD45RA, CD27 and viability were sorted into four CD45RA/CD27 subsets. Regarding this clonotype: The antigen is not known.

The sequenced sample was naive CD4+ T cells from blood. The receptor was derived from a human donor in good health. The rearrangement uses TRBV4-3 and TRBJ2-4, with D tentatively TRBD1 or TRBD2 (6 bases each). The CDR3 spells CASSQGRGAGSKNIQYF. The CDR3 region has the DNA TGCGCCAGCAGCCAAGGGAGGGGGGCCGGCTCCAAAAACATTCAGTACTTC.